This TCR beta chain was captured in a study of early T cells in non-severe SARS-CoV-2 infection. V shed 0 bases and J shed 12 bases, with 15 bases lying between them. CDR3 length: 13 amino acids. Germline values: CDR1 SGHNT, CDR2 YYREEE (reference sequence). This clonotype has just a few counts. TCRdb processed the 5' RACE reads anew with MiXCR; each CDR3 protein has one entry. The sample gives more than 40,000 distinct CDR3 sequences, under 4.5% of which show up once; 2.5% to 3.5% is in the top ten. The sequenced material came from whole blood. The chain links TRBV5-4 to TRBJ1-1; tentatively, D is TRBD1 (5 bases). The origin of this receptor is an adult who was a healthcare worker with PCR-confirmed SARS-CoV-2 infection or an uninfected control (not recorded which). In DNA, the CDR3 is TGTGCCAGCAGCTTGGCCGGGGGTCCGGGTACTTTCTTT. Protein: CASSLAGGPGTFF.